These 10 T cell receptor beta chains originate from one sample sequenced in a study of T-cell memory formation after mild COVID-19. One entry per CDR3 protein, called by TCRdb with MiXCR from the 5' RACE reads. In the table there are 34,000 or so distinct CDR3 sequences, about 7.7% of which are singletons. Sequenced sample: PBMCs or a T cell subset sorted from them (not recorded which). These receptors were obtained from a man between 18 and 29 years old who had mild COVID-19 (a few samples of this study predate the infection). Cell type and time point are not known.

The rearrangement joins TRBV29-1 to TRBJ2-7; D remains ambiguous. Germline V gives CDR1 SQVTM, CDR2 ANQGSEA. The CDR3 is made up of 14 amino acids. The germline V and J ends were trimmed by 4 bases and 2 bases, with 15 bases remaining between them. DNA for the CDR3: TGCAGCGTTGTTTCGCAGATCGGTCCCTACGAGCAGTACTTC. As protein: CSVVSQIGPYEQYF.

V gene TRBV7-9 combines with J gene TRBJ2-5; D is unresolved. CDR1 and CDR2 from the germline V gene are SEHNR and FQNEAQ (reference sequence). The CDR3 loop spans 13 amino acids. The ends were cut back, 5 bases at V and 4 bases at J, with 11 bases in the middle. The CDR3 sequence is CASSANTGETQYF. CDR3 nucleotides: TGTGCCAGCAGCGCTAACACTGGAGAGACCCAGTACTTC. Full variable domain (missing parts from reference TRBV7-9 and TRBJ2-5): DTGVSQNPRHKITKRGQNVTFRCDPISEHNRLYWYRQTLGQGPEFLTYFQNEAQLEKSRLLSDRFSAERPKGSFSTLEIQRTEQGDSAMYLCASSANTGETQYFGPGTRLLVL.

This clonotype appeared many times. The rearrangement uses TRBV12-3 or TRBV12-4 and TRBJ2-2; D is unclear. There are 14 residues in the CDR3. With 6 bases removed from V and 1 base from J, the gap between germline ends came to 9 bases. DNA of the CDR3: TGTGCCAGCAGACGATTTAGGAACACCGGGGAGCTGTTTTTT. This translates into CASRRFRNTGELFF.

Here the CDR3 reads CASSQIKAGAYNEQFF. The DNA for the CDR3 is TGTGCCAGCAGCCAAATAAAAGCGGGGGCCTACAATGAGCAGTTCTTC. V usage is TRBV14 and J usage is TRBJ2-1; 8 bases are a match to TRBD2. CDR1 SGHDN and CDR2 FVKESK come from the germline V gene. J gave up 2 bases and V 2 bases, and 5 bases lay outside the gene matches. This CDR3 has 16 residues. Looking up the rest from reference TRBV14 and TRBJ2-1 gives the full variable domain: EAGVTQFPSHSVIEKGQTVTLRCDPISGHDNLYWYRRVMGKEIKFLLHFVKESKQDESGMPNNRFLAERTGGTYSTLKVQPAELEDSGVYFCASSQIKAGAYNEQFFGPGTRLTVL.

In this sample, this clonotype turned up many times. V usage is TRBV3-1 and J usage is TRBJ2-3, with 10 bases matching TRBD2. CDR1 is LGHDT and CDR2 is YNNKEL in the germline V gene (reference sequence). The CDR3 has 17 residues. V shed 6 bases, J shed 2 bases, and the junction held 11 bases outside the gene matches. CDR3 loop: CASRGTTGTSDTDTQYF. CDR3 sequence (DNA): TGTGCCAGCAGGGGCACAACCGGGACTAGCGACACAGATACGCAGTATTTT.

There are a few counts of this clonotype. V is TRBV14 and J is TRBJ2-1; D is undetermined. This CDR3 spans 12 amino acids. Germline lookup yields CDR1 SGHDN and CDR2 FVKESK. Trimming took off 4 bases at V and 2 bases at J, with 3 bases between the two ends. CDR3 sequence reads: CASSPTYNEQFF. The CDR3 DNA reads as TGTGCCAGCAGCCCAACCTACAATGAGCAGTTCTTC.

This clonotype was recorded at least ten times. V is TRBV7-2 and J is TRBJ2-1; no clear D. Germline loops: CDR1 SGHTA, CDR2 FQGNSA. This CDR3 is built from 13 residues. In DNA, the CDR3 is TGTGCAAGCGCCCGTGCGGAGTACAATGAGCAGTTCTTC. It yields the protein CASARAEYNEQFF.

In its sample, this clonotype was seen many times. The chain joins TRBV2 to TRBJ2-7; TRBD1 is a possible D gene (6 bases). The CDR3 loop spans 13 amino acids. Germline CDR1 reads SNHLY; CDR2 reads FYNNEI. V was cut by 6 bases and J by 0 bases, with 9 bases left in between. CDR3 amino acids: CASRIQGSYEQYV. The CDR3 nucleotides are TGTGCCAGCAGGATACAGGGCTCCTACGAGCAGTACGTC.

This clonotype was observed at least ten times. The chain uses TRBV4-1 and TRBJ2-3, with D perhaps given as TRBD1 or TRBD2 (6 bases each). Trimming cost V 5 bases and J 5 bases, with 17 bases left between them. The CDR3 extends over 15 amino acids. Per germline, CDR1 MGHRA and CDR2 YSYEKL. The CDR3: CASSIMGGDEDTQYF. CDR3 sequence (DNA): TGCGCCAGCAGCATCATGGGGGGCGACGAAGATACGCAGTATTTT.

This clonotype was counted between two and nine times. This rearrangement joins TRBV1 to TRBJ2-3; TRBD2 was called by the table and not checked on the DNA. TRBV1 is a pseudogene. The CDR3 is 15 amino acids. Written as DNA, the CDR3 is TGCACCAGCAGCCAAACTAGCGGGGTCACAGATACGCAGTATTTT. Encoded protein: CTSSQTSGVTDTQYF.